This TCR beta chain was sequenced in a study of cytomegalovirus exposure and HLA in healthy donors. Primers: 60 Vbeta forward and 13 Jbeta reverse. The table came from immunoSEQ multiplex PCR; TCRdb's copy has only in-frame clones and leaves some out. There are around 50,000 clones in the sample; roughly four fifths occur only once, and around 1.7% lies in the top ten. Per germline, CDR1 MGHRA and CDR2 YSYEKL. CDR3 length: 15 residues. The junction had 3 bases not matched to a gene; V was cut back by 2 bases and J by 1 base. J is TRBJ1-1 and V is TRBV4-1, with 8 bases matching TRBD1. Sequencing was done on a sample of PBMCs. This receptor was identified in a man aged 35 to 55 in good health and CMV-seronegative. In DNA, the CDR3 is TGCGCCAGCAGCCAACGGACAGGGAAGAACACTGAAGCTTTCTTT. This sequence encodes CASSQRTGKNTEAFF.